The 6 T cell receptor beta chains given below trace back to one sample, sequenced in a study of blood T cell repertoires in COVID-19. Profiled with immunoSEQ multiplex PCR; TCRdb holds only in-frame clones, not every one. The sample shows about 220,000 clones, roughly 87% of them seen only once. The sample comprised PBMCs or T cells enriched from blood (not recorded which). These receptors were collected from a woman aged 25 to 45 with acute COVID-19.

DNA for the CDR3: TGCGCCAGCAGCCAAGAAGGTAAAGGGACTCAAGAGACCCAGTACTTC. It yields the protein CASSQEGKGTQETQYF. The chain couples TRBV4-1 to TRBJ2-5; the D gene is possibly TRBD2 (6 bases). Trimming shortened V by 0 bases and J by 2 bases, and 13 bases separated the two germline ends. The CDR3 covers 16 residues. Per the germline V gene, CDR1 is MGHRA and CDR2 is YSYEKL.

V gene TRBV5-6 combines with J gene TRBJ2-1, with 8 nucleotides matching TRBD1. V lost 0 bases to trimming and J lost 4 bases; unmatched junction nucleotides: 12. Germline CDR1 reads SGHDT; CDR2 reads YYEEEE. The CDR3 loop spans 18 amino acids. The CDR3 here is CASSLALGDRPLYNEQFF. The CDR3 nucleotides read TGTGCCAGCAGCTTGGCCCTAGGGGACAGGCCCTTATACAATGAGCAGTTCTTC. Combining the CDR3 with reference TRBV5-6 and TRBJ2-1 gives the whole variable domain DAGVTQSPTHLIKTRGQQVTLRCSPKSGHDTVSWYQQALGQGPQFIFQYYEEEERQRGNFPDRFSGHQFPNYSSELNVNALLLGDSALYLCASSLALGDRPLYNEQFFGPGTRLTVL.

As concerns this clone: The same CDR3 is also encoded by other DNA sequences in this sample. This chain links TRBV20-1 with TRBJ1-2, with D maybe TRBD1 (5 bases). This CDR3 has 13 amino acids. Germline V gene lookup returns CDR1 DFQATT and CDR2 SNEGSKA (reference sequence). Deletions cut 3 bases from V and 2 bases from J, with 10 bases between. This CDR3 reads CSASLPGNYGYTF. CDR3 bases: TGCAGTGCTAGTTTACCAGGGAACTATGGCTACACCTTC.

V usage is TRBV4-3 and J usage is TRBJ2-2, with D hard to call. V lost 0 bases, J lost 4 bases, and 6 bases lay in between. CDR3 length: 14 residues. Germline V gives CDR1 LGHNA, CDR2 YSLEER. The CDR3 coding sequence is TGCGCCAGCAGCCAAGATTCGAGCACCGGGGAGCTGTTTTTT. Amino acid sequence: CASSQDSSTGELFF.

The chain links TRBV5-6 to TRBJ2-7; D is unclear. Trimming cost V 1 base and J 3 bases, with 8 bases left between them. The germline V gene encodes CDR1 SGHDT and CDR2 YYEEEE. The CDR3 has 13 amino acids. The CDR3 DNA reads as TGTGCCAGCAGCTTGTGGGCAGACTACGAGCAGTACTTC. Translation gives CASSLWADYEQYF.

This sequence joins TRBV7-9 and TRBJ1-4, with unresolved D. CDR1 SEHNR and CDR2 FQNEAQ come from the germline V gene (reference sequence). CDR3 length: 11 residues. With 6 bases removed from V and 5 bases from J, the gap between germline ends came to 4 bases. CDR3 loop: CASRQNEKLFF. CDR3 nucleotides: TGTGCCAGCAGACAGAATGAAAAACTGTTTTTT.